Shown below are 10 T cell receptor beta chains from a single sample sequenced in a study of cytomegalovirus exposure and HLA in healthy donors. PCR amplification relied on 60 Vbeta primers (plus 13 Jbeta primers). TCRdb's copy holds only in-frame clones and misses some; the assay was immunoSEQ multiplex PCR. The sample yields 90,000 to 120,000 clones, 65% to 80% seen once. The specimen was PBMCs. The source is a male donor in good health and CMV-seronegative.

The V call is TRBV29-1, the J call TRBJ1-1; no reliable D call. The germline V gene has CDR1 SQVTM and CDR2 ANQGSEA. V was clipped by 7 bases and J by 4 bases, with 10 bases between them. The CDR3 totals 11 residues. The CDR3 protein is CSANSGTEAFF. The CDR3 bases are TGCAGCGCAAACAGCGGCACTGAAGCTTTCTTT.

This clone was found once. The chain combines TRBV5-4 with TRBJ2-1; 10 nucleotides align to TRBD2. The CDR3 runs 16 residues. Germline CDR1 is SGHNT and CDR2 is YYREEE (reference sequence). Trimming took 6 bases from V and 1 from J; bases not matched to a gene: 7. CDR3 residues: CASTLRTSGSYNEQFF. CDR3 bases: TGTGCCAGCACCCTAAGGACTAGCGGTTCCTACAATGAGCAGTTCTTC.

The V call is TRBV7-3, the J call TRBJ2-5, with 7 bases matching TRBD2. The CDR3 extends over 15 amino acids. Looked up from germline, CDR1 is SGHTA and CDR2 is FQGTGA. The trim removed 2 bases at V and 3 bases at J, leaving 6 bases unmatched. The CDR3 sequence is CASSLVGGVEETQYF. The CDR3 region has the DNA TGTGCCAGCAGCTTAGTGGGAGGGGTGGAAGAGACCCAGTACTTC.

V is TRBV5-1 and J is TRBJ1-5; D gene unclear. V shed 2 bases and J shed 1 base, with 10 bases lying between them. The CDR3 spans 15 residues. Germline CDR1 is SGHRS and CDR2 is YFSETQ. The CDR3 DNA reads as TGCGCCAGCAGCTTAGAGGGTAGGAGCAATCAGCCCCAGCATTTT. This codes for CASSLEGRSNQPQHF.

This clone appeared a few times. The rearrangement uses TRBV9 and TRBJ2-5, with 9 nucleotides matching TRBD2. This CDR3 contains 15 residues. Germline V gives CDR1 SGDLS, CDR2 YYNGEE. V shed 0 bases, J shed 6 bases, and the junction held 6 bases outside the gene matches. The CDR3 sequence: CASSVDGLASKTQYF. CDR3 nucleotide sequence: TGTGCCAGCAGCGTAGATGGACTAGCGTCAAAGACCCAGTACTTC.

The chain employs TRBV4-1 and TRBJ2-7, with a possible D match to TRBD2 (6 bases). V gave up 4 bases and J gave up 6 bases, with 16 bases separating them. The CDR3 runs to 14 residues. The germline gives CDR1 MGHRA, CDR2 YSYEKL. Here the CDR3 reads CASSPREYGGEQYF. The CDR3 region has the DNA TGCGCCAGCAGCCCACGGGAGTATGGGGGCGAGCAGTACTTC.

The chain couples TRBV5-1 to TRBJ2-2; 9 positions match TRBD2. The J segment lost 7 bases and the V segment lost 0 bases, leaving 7 bases of the junction unmatched. Germline V gene data show CDR1 as SGHRS and CDR2 as YFSETQ. The CDR3 has 16 amino acids. This chain's CDR3 is CASSLDASGNGGELFF. The CDR3 DNA sequence: TGCGCCAGCAGCTTGGACGCTAGCGGGAATGGCGGGGAGCTGTTTTTT.

The chain uses TRBV6-6 and TRBJ2-5; weak D call: TRBD1 (6 bases). The V and J ends lost 0 bases and 3 bases respectively, with 11 bases between them. The CDR3 sequence is 15 residues long. Germline V gene data show CDR1 as MNHNY and CDR2 as SVGAGI (reference sequence). The CDR3: CASSYSHGTKETQYF. The DNA of the CDR3 is TGTGCCAGCAGTTACTCGCACGGGACAAAAGAGACCCAGTACTTC.

The V and J genes are TRBV30 and TRBJ1-1; TRBD1 is a possible D gene (5 bases). This CDR3 spans 13 amino acids. V dropped 2 bases and J dropped 4 bases, with 11 bases sitting between them. Germline lookup yields CDR1 GTSNPN and CDR2 SVGIG (reference sequence). CDR3 loop: CAWSRGLGTEAFF. CDR3 nucleotides: TGTGCCTGGAGTAGGGGTTTGGGCACTGAAGCTTTCTTT.

The gene calls are TRBV5-4 and TRBJ1-2, with TRBD1 as a possible D gene (6 bases). Germline V lookup: CDR1 SGHNT, CDR2 YYREEE (reference sequence). This CDR3 spans 17 amino acids. Trimming took 4 bases from V and 4 from J, leaving 23 bases between them. CDR3 loop: CASSQSNREGWGYGYTF. The CDR3 DNA follows: TGTGCCAGCAGCCAAAGTAACAGGGAAGGATGGGGCTATGGCTACACCTTC.